The 20 T cell receptor beta chains below all came from one sample that was sequenced in a study of T-cell reconstitution after alpha-beta-depleted transplantation in children. TCRbeta library construction was performed incorporating unique molecular identifiers. TCRdb ran MiXCR on the PCR reads and lists one entry per CDR3 protein. This table has about 610,000 distinct CDR3 sequences, roughly 30% appearing once. The source was PBMCs, collected before TCRalphabeta/CD19-depleted stem cell transplant. Every receptor here comes from a boy younger than two with Wiskott-Aldrich syndrome, due to receive a stem cell transplant.

V is TRBV12-3 or TRBV12-4 and J is TRBJ2-5; 7 bases match TRBD2. The V and J ends lost 4 bases and 1 base, in that order; junction bases with no gene match: 6. The CDR3 extends over 15 amino acids. The chain's CDR3 is CASSSFGRPQETQYF. The CDR3 nucleotides read TGTGCCAGCAGTTCTTTCGGGAGGCCCCAAGAGACCCAGTACTTC.

The CDR3 loop is CASSSYEDRTDTQYF. CDR3 DNA: TGCGCCAGCAGCTCGTACGAGGATCGCACAGATACGCAGTATTTT. V gene TRBV5-1 combines with J gene TRBJ2-3; D is uncertain. The CDR3 runs to 15 residues. Germline V gives CDR1 SGHRS, CDR2 YFSETQ. V lost 3 bases to trimming and J lost 1 base, with 12 bases between them.

This clonotype was seen more than once but under ten times. The rearrangement joins TRBV12-3 or TRBV12-4 to TRBJ2-2, with 12 bases fitting TRBD2. With 3 bases clipped from V and 2 bases from J, the junction kept 4 bases outside the gene matches. There are 17 residues in the CDR3. In DNA form, the CDR3 reads TGTGCCAGCAGTTTTACTAGCGGGAGGCTTAACACCGGGGAGCTGTTTTTT. It is translated as CASSFTSGRLNTGELFF.

This clonotype was counted a few times. CDR3 loop: CASSVAGQGASSGNTIYF. CDR3 coding DNA: TGTGCCAGCAGCGTAGCCGGACAGGGGGCGAGCTCTGGAAACACCATATATTTT. The chain uses TRBV9 and TRBJ1-3, with TRBD1 identical over 11 bases. The CDR3 is 18 amino acids. Germline V gene lookup returns CDR1 SGDLS and CDR2 YYNGEE. Trimming cost V 0 bases and J 0 bases; bases outside gene matches: 5.

This clonotype was seen a few times. The chain carries TRBV25-1 and TRBJ2-5; D is possibly TRBD1 or TRBD2 (5 bases each). The CDR3 covers 14 residues. From germline, CDR1 is MGHDK and CDR2 SYGVNS. V was cut by 2 bases and J by 5 bases, with 12 bases left in between. CDR3 DNA: TGTGCCAGCAGTGAACTGTACCGGGACGAGACCCAGTACTTC. Translating gives CASSELYRDETQYF.

This clonotype was picked up a small number of times. The V and J genes are TRBV5-1 and TRBJ2-1; unclear D gene. Trimming pared 2 bases from V and 1 base from J, leaving 7 bases between. The CDR3 has 14 residues. The germline CDR1 and CDR2 sequences are SGHRS and YFSETQ. DNA of the CDR3: TGCGCCAGCAGCTTTGCGGCGTCCTACAATGAGCAGTTCTTC. Protein sequence: CASSFAASYNEQFF.

Of note for this clonotype: The junction departs from the called germline gene at one end, perhaps through a read error. The rearrangement uses TRBV20-1 and TRBJ2-2, with D perhaps being TRBD1 or TRBD2 (5 bases each). CDR1 is DFQATT and CDR2 is SNEGSKA in the germline V gene (reference sequence). This CDR3 is built from 14 residues. CDR3 region: CSVPRTPNTGDLFF. CDR3 in DNA: TGCAGTGTCCCCCGGACCCCGAACACCGGGGACCTGTTTTTT.

This clonotype was found a few times. The chain combines TRBV5-1 with TRBJ2-7; D could derive from TRBD1 or TRBD2 (6 bases each). The CDR3 loop spans 14 amino acids. V lost 1 base and J lost 3, with 11 bases in between. CDR1 is SGHRS and CDR2 is YFSETQ in the germline V gene. CDR3 DNA sequence: TGCGCCAGCAGCTTGATACAGGGAGGCTACGAGCAGTACTTC. The encoded protein is CASSLIQGGYEQYF.

This chain uses TRBV20-1 with TRBJ1-5; weak D call: TRBD1 (6 bases). CDR1 is DFQATT and CDR2 is SNEGSKA in the germline V gene (reference sequence). The CDR3 runs 18 residues. Trimming removed 0 bases from V and 7 bases from J, with 25 bases in between. CDR3 nucleotides: TGCAGTGCTAGAGATCGTCGGGACACTCTAAGGGCGGGCCAGCCCCAGCATTTT. This sequence encodes CSARDRRDTLRAGQPQHF.

V is TRBV12-3 or TRBV12-4 and J is TRBJ2-2; D remains ambiguous. V was shortened by 5 bases and J by 4 bases, with 11 bases between the two germline ends. CDR3 length: 14 residues. For the CDR3, the DNA is TGTGCCAGCAGTCCACGTGGTGGCACCGGGGAGCTGTTTTTT. Translated: CASSPRGGTGELFF.

The chain joins TRBV5-1 to TRBJ2-3, with D tentatively TRBD1 (5 bases). Germline V gene data show CDR1 as SGHRS and CDR2 as YFSETQ. There are 15 residues in the CDR3. V lost 0 bases, J lost 0 bases, and 8 bases lay in between. The CDR3 loop is CASSLAGQSTDTQYF. CDR3 DNA: TGCGCCAGCAGCTTGGCAGGGCAGAGCACAGATACGCAGTATTTT.

The V gene is TRBV6-5, the J gene TRBJ2-1; maybe TRBD2 (5 bases). CDR1 is MNHEY and CDR2 is SVGAGI in the germline V gene. The CDR3 has 17 amino acids. Trimming removed 4 bases from V and 8 bases from J, with 24 bases in between. The DNA of the CDR3 is TGTGCCAGCAGTTTCCTCACCGGAGCGCCGAAAGCGGATGAGCAGTTCTTC. Protein product: CASSFLTGAPKADEQFF.

V gene TRBV20-1 combines with J gene TRBJ2-7; TRBD1 matches 12 bases. Germline CDR1 is DFQATT and CDR2 is SNEGSKA (reference sequence). Trimming removed 4 bases from V and 5 bases from J; junction bases left unmatched: 9. The CDR3 covers 15 residues. CDR3 DNA sequence: TGCAGTGCTATAACTTCCGGGACAGGGGGCAACGAGCAGTACTTC. Amino acids: CSAITSGTGGNEQYF.

There are a few counts of this clonotype. This chain connects TRBV5-1 to TRBJ2-3; 8 nucleotides agree with TRBD2. Germline V CDR1 and CDR2: SGHRS, YFSETQ. The CDR3 runs to 17 residues. V dropped 0 bases and J dropped 1; count of bases not matched to a gene: 7. The CDR3 loop is CASSLGGRNVRTDTQYF. DNA for the CDR3: TGCGCCAGCAGCTTGGGCGGGAGGAACGTCCGCACAGATACGCAGTATTTT.

This clonotype was counted a single time. The V gene is TRBV15, the J gene TRBJ2-2; a possible D gene is TRBD2 (6 bases). Trimming took off 1 base at V and 5 bases at J, with 11 bases between the two ends. CDR1 and CDR2 (germline): LNHNV, YYDKDF (reference sequence). This CDR3 has 15 amino acids. This chain's CDR3 is CATSRGDGGTGELFF. In DNA, the CDR3 is TGTGCCACCAGCAGAGGCGACGGGGGAACCGGGGAGCTGTTTTTT.

V is TRBV6-1 and J is TRBJ2-1; 14 nucleotides line up with TRBD2. Germline trimming cut 6 bases from V and 0 bases from J; bases unmatched to any gene: 1. Germline V lookup: CDR1 MNHNS, CDR2 SASEGT. This CDR3 comprises 16 residues. The CDR3 region is CASRGTSGSSYNEQFF. In nucleotides, the CDR3 is TGTGCCAGCAGGGGGACTAGCGGGAGCTCCTACAATGAGCAGTTCTTC.

This sequence joins TRBV5-1 and TRBJ2-7; tentatively, D is TRBD2 (6 bases). CDR1 is SGHRS and CDR2 is YFSETQ in the germline V gene. Trimming cost V 0 bases and J 5 bases, with 12 bases left between them. This CDR3 is 14 amino acids long. Written as DNA, the CDR3 is TGCGCCAGCAGCTTGGATTTAGCGGTCGACGAGCAGTACTTC. It encodes CASSLDLAVDEQYF. Supplemented by reference TRBV5-1 and TRBJ2-7, the full variable domain reads KAGVTQTPRYLIKTRGQQVTLSCSPISGHRSVSWYQQTPGQGLQFLFEYFSETQRNKGNFPGRFSGRQFSNSRSEMNVSTLELGDSALYLCASSLDLAVDEQYFGPGTRLTVT.

The rearrangement joins TRBV20-1 to TRBJ2-7; 7 nucleotides agree with TRBD2. Looked up from germline, CDR1 is DFQATT and CDR2 is SNEGSKA (reference sequence). The length of the CDR3 is 14 residues. Trimming at V came to 7 bases and at J to 2 bases, leaving 11 bases not matched to a gene. The DNA of the CDR3 is TGCAGTGGGACTAGGTCGAGGGCAACCTACGAGCAGTACTTC. Translating gives CSGTRSRATYEQYF.

The V and J genes are TRBV5-1 and TRBJ1-4; D not resolved. Germline V gene data show CDR1 as SGHRS and CDR2 as YFSETQ. Between the trimmed V and J ends, which lost 0 bases and 3 bases, there was a span of 6 bases. The CDR3 extends over 14 amino acids. CDR3 nucleotides: TGCGCCAGCAGCTTGGGACACGCTAATGAAAAACTGTTTTTT. It translates to CASSLGHANEKLFF.

This clonotype was counted between two and nine times. The gene calls are TRBV4-1 and TRBJ2-1; the match to TRBD2 covers 12 bases. There are 17 residues in the CDR3. Germline CDR1 and CDR2: MGHRA and YSYEKL. V lost 5 bases to trimming and J lost 6 bases; unmatched junction nucleotides: 11. CDR3 amino acids: CASSTRLAGVSGNEQFF. CDR3 coding DNA: TGCGCCAGCAGCACCCGACTAGCGGGAGTGTCGGGCAATGAGCAGTTCTTC.